The next 32 T cell receptor beta chains were all read from a single sample in a study of PD-L1 blockade in urothelial cancer. Time point in this sample: pretreatment peripheral blood. Profiled with immunoSEQ multiplex PCR; TCRdb holds only in-frame clones, not every one. The data contain over 100,000 clones, about 81% of them singletons. Sequencing was performed on PBMCs, taken around atezolizumab (anti-PD-L1) treatment. All receptors come from a man aged 50-60 years with urothelial cancer.

The chain has TRBV5-1 and TRBJ1-1; possible D gene TRBD1, 6 bases. The CDR3 is 13 amino acids. V was clipped by 4 bases and J by 3 bases, with 10 bases between them. Germline V lookup: CDR1 SGHRS, CDR2 YFSETQ. The CDR3: CASSAAGDTEAFF. The CDR3 DNA reads TGCGCCAGCAGCGCGGCAGGGGACACTGAAGCTTTCTTT.

The chain is built from TRBV7-9 and TRBJ2-1; possibly TRBD2 for D (6 bases). Trimming left V 5 bases short and J 2 bases short, with 13 bases between. Germline V gives CDR1 SEHNR, CDR2 FQNEAQ (reference sequence). The CDR3 spans 15 residues. CDR3 sequence: CASSPGGSPYNEQFF. CDR3 coding DNA: TGTGCCAGCAGCCCCGGGGGATCCCCCTACAATGAGCAGTTCTTC.

V usage is TRBV29-1 and J usage is TRBJ1-1; D may be TRBD1 (5 bases). Trimming pared 4 bases from V and 2 bases from J, leaving 11 bases between. Germline V lookup: CDR1 SQVTM, CDR2 ANQGSEA. The CDR3 has 13 residues. For the CDR3, the DNA is TGCAGCGTTGCGTGGGGCATAAACACTGAAGCTTTCTTT. It specifies CSVAWGINTEAFF.

The chain couples TRBV19 to TRBJ1-5, with 7 bases identical to TRBD1. CDR1 and CDR2 (germline): LNHDA, SQIVND (reference sequence). The CDR3 length is 15 residues. Germline trimming cut 7 bases from V and 0 bases from J; bases unmatched to any gene: 6. Written as DNA, the CDR3 is TGTGCCAGTACAAGGGGGCCTGATAGCAATCAGCCCCAGCATTTT. Translating gives CASTRGPDSNQPQHF. The variable domain in full, completed from reference TRBV19 and TRBJ1-5, reads DGGITQSPKYLFRKEGQNVTLSCEQNLNHDAMYWYRQDPGQGLRLIYYSQIVNDFQKGDIAEGYSVSREKKESFPLTVTSAQKNPTAFYLCASTRGPDSNQPQHFGDGTRLSIL.

This rearrangement joins TRBV5-1 to TRBJ2-1, with 7 positions matching TRBD2. CDR3 size: 16 residues. J lost 8 bases, V lost 4 bases, and 15 bases had no gene match. Germline V gene data show CDR1 as SGHRS and CDR2 as YFSETQ. The DNA of the CDR3 is TGCGCCAGCAGCCCCTTGGGGGGGGAAGGTTCGGATGAGCAGTTCTTC. Translating it yields CASSPLGGEGSDEQFF.

The V call is TRBV6-5, the J call TRBJ2-7, with 9 bases matching TRBD1. The ends lost 5 bases at V and 3 bases at J; junction bases unmatched: 5. CDR1 and CDR2 from the germline V gene are MNHEY and SVGAGI. The CDR3 has 14 residues. CDR3 in amino acids: CASSPGTGIYEQYF. CDR3 nucleotides: TGTGCCAGCAGTCCCGGGACAGGGATCTACGAGCAGTACTTC.

The rearrangement uses TRBV19 and TRBJ2-7, with D perhaps TRBD1 (5 bases). This CDR3 has 14 amino acids. Germline assignment: CDR1 LNHDA and CDR2 SQIVND (reference sequence). Trimming cost V 5 bases and J 3 bases, with 14 bases left between them. CDR3: CASSPAGRGYEQYF. CDR3 bases: TGTGCCAGTAGTCCCGCCGGAAGGGGCTACGAGCAGTACTTC.

The chain uses TRBV7-2 and TRBJ1-4; D gene unclear. The CDR3 contains 16 residues. Deletions cut 5 bases from V and 4 bases from J, with 17 bases between. CDR1 and CDR2 (germline): SGHTA, FQGNSA. The CDR3 DNA reads TGTGCCAGCAGCCAACTCGGAGCAGATATTAATGAAAAACTGTTTTTT. Its protein is CASSQLGADINEKLFF.

The chain recombines TRBV6-6 with TRBJ2-7; 7 bases are a match to TRBD1. The V and J ends lost 6 bases and 3 bases, in that order; junction bases with no gene match: 8. In germline, CDR1 is MNHNY, CDR2 SVGAGI (reference sequence). The CDR3 runs to 14 residues. The CDR3 bases are TGTGCCAGCAGCCCGACAGGGACCGGCTACGAGCAGTACTTC. Translation: CASSPTGTGYEQYF.

This sequence joins TRBV15 and TRBJ2-7, with TRBD2 identical over 7 bases. Germline CDR1 is LNHNV and CDR2 is YYDKDF (reference sequence). V dropped 0 bases and J dropped 5; count of bases not matched to a gene: 7. The CDR3 is 15 residues long. CDR3 sequence reads: CATSRETGGFNEQYF. In DNA, the CDR3 is TGTGCCACCAGCAGAGAGACGGGAGGATTCAACGAGCAGTACTTC.

V and J are TRBV2 and TRBJ1-5; D unclear. V lost 1 base to trimming and J lost 0 bases, with 7 bases between them. Germline CDR1 SNHLY, CDR2 FYNNEI. The CDR3 totals 15 residues. Written as DNA, the CDR3 is TGTGCCAGCAGTGAAGGGGAGAATAGCAATCAGCCCCAGCATTTT. Translation: CASSEGENSNQPQHF.

This chain connects TRBV6-5 to TRBJ2-7; D possibly corresponds to TRBD2 (5 bases). The V and J ends lost 5 bases and 3 bases respectively, with 17 bases between them. This CDR3 spans 15 amino acids. From germline, CDR1 is MNHEY and CDR2 SVGAGI. The CDR3 sequence: CASSPPSEGYYEQYF. CDR3 DNA sequence: TGTGCCAGCAGTCCCCCAAGTGAGGGCTACTACGAGCAGTACTTC.

A note on this clone: Distinct nucleotide sequences in the sample also encode this CDR3. The chain employs TRBV7-2 and TRBJ2-7; 7 nucleotides line up with TRBD2. V was clipped by 2 bases and J by 1 base; unmatched bases: 5. The CDR3 has 15 residues. Germline-derived CDR1 and CDR2 are SGHTA and FQGNSA. CDR3 coding DNA: TGTGCCAGCAGCTTATTGCCGGGGGGTTCCTACGAGCAGTACTTC. This codes for CASSLLPGGSYEQYF.

The gene calls are TRBV7-9 and TRBJ1-3; 8 bases align to TRBD1. The germline V gene encodes CDR1 SEHNR and CDR2 FQNEAQ (reference sequence). J was trimmed by 3 bases and V by 5 bases; bases with no gene match: 9. The CDR3 sequence is 16 residues long. CDR3 sequence reads: CASSLMDRVLGNTIYF. Here the CDR3 DNA reads TGTGCCAGCAGCCTAATGGACAGGGTTCTTGGAAACACCATATATTTT. The full variable domain, with the rest looked up from reference TRBV7-9 and TRBJ1-3, is DTGVSQNPRHKITKRGQNVTFRCDPISEHNRLYWYRQTLGQGPEFLTYFQNEAQLEKSRLLSDRFSAERPKGSFSTLEIQRTEQGDSAMYLCASSLMDRVLGNTIYFGEGSWLTVV.

The chain is built from TRBV5-1 and TRBJ1-2, with TRBD1 matching 10 bases. V shed 1 base, J shed 7 bases, and the junction held 13 bases outside the gene matches. The germline V gene encodes CDR1 SGHRS and CDR2 YFSETQ. The CDR3 is 17 amino acids. In nucleotides, the CDR3 is TGCGCCAGCAGCTTGTGGGCGACAGGGGGCGTGAAGAGTGGCTACACCTTC. It translates to CASSLWATGGVKSGYTF.

The CDR3 DNA reads TGCGCCAGCAGCCGCTCCCGGGGGGGGACAGATACGCAGTATTTT. Translated, it gives CASSRSRGGTDTQYF. This sequence joins TRBV5-1 and TRBJ2-3; 8 bases map to TRBD2. This CDR3 contains 15 residues. CDR1 is SGHRS and CDR2 is YFSETQ in the germline V gene. The J segment lost 3 bases and the V segment lost 4 bases, leaving 7 bases of the junction unmatched.

The gene calls are TRBV19 and TRBJ1-5; 8 positions match TRBD1. Per germline, CDR1 LNHDA and CDR2 SQIVND (reference sequence). This CDR3 region has 14 residues. Losses at the gene ends were 6 bases for V and 3 bases for J; bases not matched to a gene: 4. CDR3 sequence (DNA): TGTGCCAGTAGACAGGGGGACGTCAATCAGCCCCAGCATTTT. It specifies CASRQGDVNQPQHF.

This clone was seen only once. This chain's CDR3 is CASITGNSYNEQFF. CDR3 bases: TGTGCCAGCATCACAGGAAACTCCTACAATGAGCAGTTCTTC. The chain couples TRBV5-6 to TRBJ2-1, with D possibly being TRBD1 (5 bases). Trimming took off 6 bases at V and 0 bases at J, with 10 bases between the two ends. The length of the CDR3 is 14 residues. Germline values: CDR1 SGHDT, CDR2 YYEEEE.

The chain employs TRBV5-6 and TRBJ2-7; D uncertain. The germline V gene encodes CDR1 SGHDT and CDR2 YYEEEE. V gave up 1 base and J gave up 3 bases, with 5 bases separating them. The CDR3 consists of 12 residues. DNA for the CDR3: TGTGCCAGCAGCTTGCAGGTCTACGAGCAGTACTTC. It codes for CASSLQVYEQYF.

The rearrangement links TRBV19 to TRBJ1-2, with TRBD1 as a possible D gene (5 bases). The germline V gene has CDR1 LNHDA and CDR2 SQIVND (reference sequence). Trimming cost V 4 bases and J 0 bases, with 18 bases left between them. The CDR3 has 17 amino acids. CDR3 amino acids: CASSTNSPTEANYGYTF. DNA of the CDR3: TGTGCCAGTAGTACTAACTCGCCGACAGAAGCTAACTATGGCTACACCTTC.

The chain has TRBV6-5 and TRBJ2-7; 10 bases fit TRBD2. The germline CDR1 and CDR2 sequences are MNHEY and SVGAGI. This CDR3 spans 15 amino acids. Trimming removed 2 bases from V and 2 bases from J; junction bases left unmatched: 3. The CDR3 reads CASSYRSGRAYEQYF. The DNA of the CDR3 is TGTGCCAGCAGTTACAGGAGCGGGAGGGCCTACGAGCAGTACTTC.

The rearrangement links TRBV5-6 to TRBJ2-5, with D possibly TRBD2 on 5 matching bases. CDR1 SGHDT and CDR2 YYEEEE come from the germline V gene. The CDR3 covers 16 residues. V gave up 2 bases and J gave up 2 bases, with 16 bases separating them. DNA for the CDR3: TGTGCCAGCAGCTTTGATTCAAGCCGGGGACAAGAGACCCAGTACTTC. This translates into CASSFDSSRGQETQYF.

The chain is built from TRBV19 and TRBJ2-2; TRBD2 agrees at 10 bases. Per germline, CDR1 LNHDA and CDR2 SQIVND (reference sequence). This CDR3 is built from 14 residues. With V trimmed by 7 bases and J by 4 bases, 3 bases remained unmatched. The DNA for the CDR3 is TGTGCCAGTATAGCGGGAGGTTCCACCGGGGAGCTGTTTTTT. The encoded protein is CASIAGGSTGELFF. The full variable domain, its missing parts supplied by reference TRBV19 and TRBJ2-2, is DGGITQSPKYLFRKEGQNVTLSCEQNLNHDAMYWYRQDPGQGLRLIYYSQIVNDFQKGDIAEGYSVSREKKESFPLTVTSAQKNPTAFYLCASIAGGSTGELFFGEGSRLTVL.

This clone appeared a single time. The V gene is TRBV30, the J gene TRBJ2-7; D is undetermined. The CDR3 length is 13 residues. Trimming left V 2 bases short and J 3 bases short, with 11 bases between. From germline, CDR1 is GTSNPN and CDR2 SVGIG (reference sequence). This CDR3 is CAWSPEIYYEQYF. CDR3 DNA: TGTGCCTGGAGTCCCGAGATTTACTACGAGCAGTACTTC.

The chain employs TRBV19 and TRBJ1-6, with 8 bases identical to TRBD1. J lost 7 bases, V lost 3 bases, and 8 bases had no gene match. CDR3 length: 16 amino acids. Per germline, CDR1 LNHDA and CDR2 SQIVND (reference sequence). The CDR3 loop is CASSMDLGTGNSPLHF. Written as DNA, the CDR3 is TGTGCCAGTAGTATGGATTTGGGGACAGGAAATTCACCCCTCCACTTT.

The J gene is TRBJ2-1, the V gene TRBV27; either TRBD1 or TRBD2 may supply D (9 bases each). This CDR3 has 20 residues. Trimming removed 6 bases from V and 7 bases from J, with 34 bases in between. The V gene's germline CDR1 is MNHEY and CDR2 SMNVEV (reference sequence). This CDR3 reads CASSTNRDRDYLAGLNEQFF. In DNA, the CDR3 is TGTGCCAGCAGCACCAACCGGGACAGGGATTATCTAGCGGGATTGAATGAGCAGTTCTTC.

This chain connects TRBV4-1 to TRBJ2-1, with 9 positions matching TRBD1. V lost 1 base and J lost 12; bases outside the gene matches: 4. Looked up from germline, CDR1 is MGHRA and CDR2 is YSYEKL. The CDR3 has 13 residues. CDR3 protein: CASSQATGGRQFF. The CDR3 DNA reads TGCGCCAGCAGCCAAGCGACAGGGGGTCGGCAGTTCTTC.

The genes are TRBV30 and TRBJ1-4, with D unclear. Trimming took off 5 bases at V and 5 bases at J, with 18 bases between the two ends. The germline V gene has CDR1 GTSNPN and CDR2 SVGIG (reference sequence). The CDR3 has 15 residues. The CDR3 DNA sequence: TGTGCCTGGGGGTCGACACCCGGGAGGAATGAAAAACTGTTTTTT. This codes for CAWGSTPGRNEKLFF.

As DNA, the CDR3 is TGTGCCAGTAGTATCGGCAGGGGAACATGGGAGCAGTTCTTC. This codes for CASSIGRGTWEQFF. The chain links TRBV19 to TRBJ2-1, with a tentative D call TRBD1 (6 bases). This CDR3 has 14 amino acids. Germline lookup yields CDR1 LNHDA and CDR2 SQIVND (reference sequence). V was pared by 3 bases and J by 10 bases, with 16 bases between.

The chain uses TRBV5-8 and TRBJ1-5; 9 nucleotides match TRBD1. V was pared by 1 base and J by 4 bases, with 9 bases of the junction left unmatched. CDR1 is SGHTS, CDR2 YDEGEE, per germline. The CDR3 runs 17 residues. CDR3 nucleotides: TGTGCCAGCAGCTTGAAGGGGACAGGGAGGTTAAATCAGCCCCAGCATTTT. This sequence encodes CASSLKGTGRLNQPQHF. Filled out from reference TRBV5-8 and TRBJ1-5, the complete variable domain reads EAGVTQSPTHLIKTRGQQATLRCSPISGHTSVYWYQQALGLGLQFLLWYDEGEERNRGNFPPRFSGRQFPNYSSELNVNALELEDSALYLCASSLKGTGRLNQPQHFGDGTRLSIL.

This clone was seen only once. Here the CDR3 reads CASSHLSSYNEQFF. The CDR3 DNA sequence: TGTGCCAGCAGCCACCTCAGCTCCTACAATGAGCAGTTCTTC. This chain joins TRBV14 and TRBJ2-1; D remains unclear. In germline, CDR1 is SGHDN, CDR2 FVKESK. The CDR3 runs to 14 residues. Trimming pared 3 bases from V and 0 bases from J, leaving 6 bases between.

The chain recombines TRBV25-1 with TRBJ2-1, with TRBD2 as a possible D gene (7 bases). V lost 4 bases and J 7 bases, leaving 20 bases between the germline ends. Germline V gene lookup returns CDR1 MGHDK and CDR2 SYGVNS. This CDR3 has 16 residues. The CDR3 sequence is CASSALGAGARNEQFF. The CDR3 region has the DNA TGTGCCAGCAGTGCACTTGGCGCGGGGGCACGAAATGAGCAGTTCTTC.